These T cell receptor beta chains were read from a single sample in a study of breast tumors, draining lymph nodes, adjacent tissues. One entry per CDR3 protein results from TCRdb running MiXCR on the multiplex PCR reads. The table lists approximately 19,000 distinct CDR3 sequences, approximately 51% of them singletons, with about 8% in the top ten. The material sequenced was breast tumor tissue. All receptors derive from a female donor with breast cancer. Some clones in this sample may be carry-over from other donors' samples. Both conserved end residues are part of each CDR3. The order of the fields is clone size, V gene, J gene, D gene, CDR3 DNA, CDR3 protein. The D gene is left open where the match is weak. Not all rows give a size; the values are once, few, many and, for expanded clones, a class.

>.|TRBV20-1|TRBJ2-5|.
TGCAGTGCTAGGGCGCTATCGGAGACCCAGTACTTC
CSARALSETQYF
>few|TRBV30|TRBJ1-1|TRBD1
TGTGCCTGGCTCAGACAGGGCGGGACTGAAGCTTTCTTT
CAWLRQGGTEAFF
>.|TRBV7-9|TRBJ2-2|.
TGTGCCGGCATGAAAAGCGGTTACACCGGGGAGCTGTCTTTT
CAGMKSGYTGELSF
>.|TRBV7-9|TRBJ2-1|TRBD2
TGTGCCAGCAGCTTCCCCGCTAGCGGGAGTAGGGGTGAGCAGTTCTTC
CASSFPASGSRGEQFF
>.|TRBV25-1|TRBJ1-1|TRBD1
TGTGCCAGCAGCGAAGGGGGCTACACTGAAGCTTTCTTT
CASSEGGYTEAFF
>.|TRBV11-3|TRBJ1-4|.
TGTGCCAACAGCTTAGACCCGGGGGGGTCTAATGAAGAACTGTTTTTT
CANSLDPGGSNEELFF
>many|TRBV7-9|TRBJ2-1|TRBD2
TGTGCCAGCAGCTTATTTGCGGGAGGGTATCGGAATGAGCAGTTCTTC
CASSLFAGGYRNEQFF
>.|TRBV7-9|TRBJ2-1|TRBD2
TGTGCCAGCAGTCCCGGGACTAGCGGGAAAGATGAGCAGTTCTTC
CASSPGTSGKDEQFF
>many|TRBV6-5|TRBJ2-5|.
TGTGCCAGCAGTTACTCGTCGGGGGAACAAGAGACCCAGTACTTC
CASSYSSGEQETQYF
>once|TRBV11-3|TRBJ2-1|TRBD1
TGTGCCAGCAGCCCGGCGGGACAGGGGGTGAACAATGAGCAGTTCTTC
CASSPAGQGVNNEQFF
>.|TRBV20-1|TRBJ1-5|.
TGCAGTGCTCCAAGGGGGGTCTCCTATAGCAATCAGCCCCAGCATTTT
CSAPRGVSYSNQPQHF
>many|TRBV18|TRBJ1-5|TRBD1
TGTGCCAGCTCACCTTCCGGGACAGGGGTACAGCCCCAGCATTTT
CASSPSGTGVQPQHF
>.|TRBV20-1|TRBJ1-3|TRBD1
TGCAGTGCTCGACCGGGACAGGGATACTATGGAAACACCATATATTTT
CSARPGQGYYGNTIYF
>many|TRBV5-1|TRBJ2-5|TRBD2
TGCGCCAGCAGCTGGCTAGCGGGACCCCAACAAGAGACCCAGTACTTC
CASSWLAGPQQETQYF
>medium-sized|TRBV5-1|TRBJ2-3|TRBD2
TGCGCCAGCAGCTTAACGGGAGGGTTAATGGGCACAGATACGCAGTATTTT
CASSLTGGLMGTDTQYF
>.|TRBV7-3|TRBJ2-2|.
.
CASSLRQWAPQYFGELFF
>many|TRBV19|TRBJ2-2|TRBD2
TGTGCCAGTAGTGGGCCCTCTAGCGGGCGCACCGGGGAGCTGTTTTTT
CASSGPSSGRTGELFF
>.|TRBV11-2|TRBJ2-3|TRBD2
TGTGCCAGCAGCTCAAGCGGGAGGGCTTCAGATACGCAGTATTTT
CASSSSGRASDTQYF
>many|TRBV20-1|TRBJ1-5|TRBD1
TGCAGTGCTAGAGGACAGGGGAGGGAGAAGCCCCAGCATTTT
CSARGQGREKPQHF
>.|TRBV7-8|TRBJ2-2|TRBD2
TGTGCCAGCGGGGGGGGAGGGGACACCGGGGAGCTGTTTTTT
CASGGGGDTGELFF
>.|TRBV29-1|TRBJ2-7|TRBD1
TGCAGCGTTTCCAGACAGGGGATCTACGAGCAGTACTTC
CSVSRQGIYEQYF
>many|TRBV3-1|TRBJ2-3|TRBD1
TGTGCCAGCAGCCAAGGACAGGGTTACACAGATACGCAGTATTTT
CASSQGQGYTDTQYF
>.|TRBV18|TRBJ1-2|TRBD1
TGTGCCAGCTACGGACAGGGGGCTGTCTATGGCTACACCTTC
CASYGQGAVYGYTF
>medium-sized|TRBV20-1|TRBJ2-1|.
TGCAGTGCACTCGACCGTTCCCAATTTAATGAGCAGTTCTTC
CSALDRSQFNEQFF
>.|TRBV20-1|TRBJ1-5|.
TGCAGTGCTAGGCCGGGGACTTGGAATCAGCCCCAGCATTTT
CSARPGTWNQPQHF
>.|TRBV18|TRBJ1-5|TRBD1
TGTGCCAGCTCACCTTCCGGGACAGGGGGCAATCAGCCCCAGCATTTT
CASSPSGTGGNQPQHF
>.|TRBV19|TRBJ2-3|TRBD2
TGTGCCAGTAGTATAGTGGGCGGGAGGGCAGATACGCAGTATTTT
CASSIVGGRADTQYF
>many|TRBV9|TRBJ2-7|.
TGTGCCAGCAGCGTAGGTGCAGGTTCTATCTACGAGCAGTACTTC
CASSVGAGSIYEQYF
>once|TRBV5-1|TRBJ2-2|.
TGCGCCAGCAGCGTGGAAGGCGGGGAGCTGTCTTTT
CASSVEGGELSF
>many|TRBV10-1|TRBJ2-3|TRBD2
TGCGCCAGCAGTGCAGAGTCGGGACTAGCGGGATATCTTCTAGGGGCAGATACGCAGTATTTT
CASSAESGLAGYLLGADTQYF
>medium-sized|TRBV14|TRBJ2-7|.
TGTGCCAGCAGCCAAGATCTCGTCGCGATCCGCGAGCAGTACTTC
CASSQDLVAIREQYF
>once|TRBV29-1|TRBJ1-2|TRBD1
TGCAGCGTTGTTTGGACAGGGGGTGTCTATGGCTACACCTTC
CSVVWTGGVYGYTF
>few|TRBV11-2|TRBJ2-1|TRBD2
TGTGCCAGCAGCTTTGCGGGAGGTTCCTACAATGAGCAGTTCTTC
CASSFAGGSYNEQFF
>few|TRBV5-6|TRBJ2-1|TRBD2
TGTGCCAGCAGTCCCGGGACTAGCGGGCCGCAGTTCTTC
CASSPGTSGPQFF
>.|TRBV12-3/TRBV12-4|TRBJ1-2|TRBD1
TGTGCCAGCAGTTTGTTCCGGGACAGGGCCTATGGCTACACCTTC
CASSLFRDRAYGYTF
>many|TRBV7-9|TRBJ1-4|.
TGTGCCAGCAGCTTAGGACTCTCAGAAAATGAAAAACTGTTTTTT
CASSLGLSENEKLFF
>.|TRBV12-3/TRBV12-4|TRBJ2-7|.
TGTGCCAGCAGTTTCGGAGTTCACGAGCAGTACTTC
CASSFGVHEQYF
>many|TRBV19|TRBJ2-3|.
TGTGCCAGTAGTATTAGGAGGCAACGGCGCACAGATACGCAGTATTTT
CASSIRRQRRTDTQYF
>many|TRBV5-8|TRBJ1-1|TRBD1
TGTGCCAGCAGCTTTGGGGCAGGGGGAGTTTGGCTCACTGAAGCTTTCTTT
CASSFGAGGVWLTEAFF
>once|TRBV7-9|TRBJ1-4|.
TGTGCCAGCAGCTTCAATGAAAAACTGTTTTTT
CASSFNEKLFF
>.|TRBV4-3|TRBJ2-7|.
TGCGCCAGCAGCCAAGACGAGAACTCCTACGAGCAGTACTTC
CASSQDENSYEQYF
>many|TRBV3-1|TRBJ1-3|TRBD1
TGTGCCAGCAGCCCCGACAGGGCCTCTGGAAACACCATATATTTT
CASSPDRASGNTIYF
>medium-sized|TRBV7-2|TRBJ2-1|TRBD2
TGTGCCAGCAGCTTAAGGCGGGGGGCGCAGTTCTTC
CASSLRRGAQFF
>once|TRBV15|TRBJ2-7|.
TGTGCCACGCTAGAACTTCAAGGGCAGGGTATCTGGGAGCAGTACTTC
CATLELQGQGIWEQYF
>large|TRBV6-2/TRBV6-3|TRBJ2-3|.
TGTGCCAGCAGTGCCGGACGGAGCACAGATACGCAGTATTTT
CASSAGRSTDTQYF
>.|TRBV20-1|TRBJ1-6|TRBD1
TGCAGTGCTAGGGTCGGGACAGTAGCTAGCCTCCTCCACTTT
CSARVGTVASLLHF
>many|TRBV11-2|TRBJ2-7|.
TGTGCCAGCAGCTCCTACGCCCAGGGACACTACGAGCAGTACTTC
CASSSYAQGHYEQYF
>.|TRBV20-1|TRBJ1-2|.
TGCAGTGCTGGCCACCCCGGAGATTGCTATGGCTACACCTTC
CSAGHPGDCYGYTF
>medium-sized|TRBV20-1|TRBJ2-1|TRBD2
TGCAGTGCTAGAGGGACTAGCGGGGCGTACAATGAGCAGTTCTTC
CSARGTSGAYNEQFF
>many|TRBV5-8|TRBJ1-2|.
TGTGCCAGCAGCAGAGATATCGACTATGGCTACACCTTC
CASSRDIDYGYTF
>medium-sized|TRBV20-1|TRBJ2-1|.
TGCAGTGCTAGAACGGGACAAGGGGTGTCGGGTGAGCAGTTCTTC
CSARTGQGVSGEQFF